The clone carrying this TCR beta chain has only one observation. This sample was taken from a study of CD8 T cells in Susac syndrome. Random-hexamer reverse transcription was applied to about 0.45 to 1 ug RNA. Coverage of TCR beta CDR3 amplification by immunoSEQ multiplex PCR extended to 54 Vbeta and 13 Jbeta. TCRdb recomputed calls from the immunoSEQ multiplex PCR reads with MiXCR, one row per CDR3 protein. The sample shows 150,000 or so distinct CDR3 sequences, about 90% of them seen only once. Germline values: CDR1 DFQATT, CDR2 SNEGSKA (reference sequence). Trimming took 0 bases from V and 4 from J; bases not matched to a gene: 4. The CDR3 runs to 16 residues. Sequencing of TCR beta, carried out with a high-throughput approach, was applied to CD8+ and CD4+ T cells from the blood. It was healthy donors who served as the controls, matched for age and sex. FACS was used to enrich TEMRA cells, whereas the CD8+ and CD4+ T cells were obtained by negative isolation.

Sequenced material: CD4+ T cells from PBMCs. The V gene is TRBV20-1, the J gene TRBJ2-2; TRBD2 matches at 11 bases. The clonotype originates from a human donor in good health. The DNA for the CDR3 is TGCAGTGCTAGAGATGTAGCGGGGGGGTCCACCGGGGAGCTGTTTTTT. Protein: CSARDVAGGSTGELFF.